A selection of T cell receptor beta chains follows, all from one sample in a study of beta chain features in type 1 diabetes. Sequenced by immunoSEQ multiplex PCR; TCRdb stores in-frame clones only, minus some. The sample has about 710,000 clones, more than 12% seen once. Sequencing was done on a sample of naive CD4+ T cells from blood. These receptors originate from a man between 18 and 29 years old with type 1 diabetes. Each CDR3 is given with its conserved first and last residue. Fields, in order: V gene, J gene, clone size, D gene, CDR3 DNA, CDR3 protein. A D gene is named only where the DNA matches it firmly. Expanded clones get a size class; other rows say once, few or many, or leave the size out.

v_call: TRBV4-2; j_call: TRBJ2-5; clone_size: .; d_call: .; cdr3_nt: TGTGCCAGCAGCCAAGGACCGGGAGAGACCCAGTACTTC; cdr3_aa: CASSQGPGETQYF
v_call: TRBV4-1; j_call: TRBJ1-1; clone_size: .; d_call: .; cdr3_nt: TGCGCCAGCAGCCTACAATCGAACACTGAAGCTTTCTTT; cdr3_aa: CASSLQSNTEAFF
v_call: TRBV10-3; j_call: TRBJ2-2; clone_size: few; d_call: TRBD2; cdr3_nt: TGTGCCACGGGGGGTGCGAACACCGGGGAGCTGTTTTTT; cdr3_aa: CATGGANTGELFF
v_call: TRBV4-1; j_call: TRBJ2-7; clone_size: few; d_call: TRBD1; cdr3_nt: TGCGCCAGCAGTTCCGGACAGGGGCCACTCTACGAGCAGTACTTC; cdr3_aa: CASSSGQGPLYEQYF
v_call: TRBV25-1; j_call: TRBJ1-4; clone_size: .; d_call: .; cdr3_nt: TGTGCCAGCAGTGTAACAGGGCCGAGTGAAAAACTGTTTTTT; cdr3_aa: CASSVTGPSEKLFF
v_call: TRBV7-2; j_call: TRBJ2-7; clone_size: .; d_call: .; cdr3_nt: TGTGCCAGCAGCTTAAGGCCGGGACTGAGCTACGAGCAGTACTTC; cdr3_aa: CASSLRPGLSYEQYF
v_call: TRBV6-5; j_call: TRBJ2-1; clone_size: .; d_call: .; cdr3_nt: TGTGCCAGCAGTTACGTTTGGGGTGAGCAGTTCTTC; cdr3_aa: CASSYVWGEQFF
v_call: TRBV14; j_call: TRBJ1-5; clone_size: few; d_call: .; cdr3_nt: TGTGCCAGCAGCCAATTCCATAGCAATCAGCCCCAGCATTTT; cdr3_aa: CASSQFHSNQPQHF
v_call: TRBV9; j_call: TRBJ1-2; clone_size: .; d_call: .; cdr3_nt: TGTGCCAGCAGCCGACAGGCGTCGTCATATGGCTACACCTTC; cdr3_aa: CASSRQASSYGYTF
v_call: TRBV25-1; j_call: TRBJ1-2; clone_size: .; d_call: .; cdr3_nt: TGTGCCAGCACCCGAACGGGGGCGAGGGGCTACACCTTC; cdr3_aa: CASTRTGARGYTF
v_call: TRBV30; j_call: TRBJ2-5; clone_size: few; d_call: TRBD2; cdr3_nt: TGTGCCTGGAGCTCCAGCGGGAGCGGTTATCAAGAGACCCAGTACTTC; cdr3_aa: CAWSSSGSGYQETQYF
v_call: TRBV28; j_call: TRBJ2-7; clone_size: few; d_call: .; cdr3_nt: TGTGCCAGCAGTTTAGGGATGTACGAGCAGTACTTC; cdr3_aa: CASSLGMYEQYF
v_call: TRBV13; j_call: TRBJ1-4; clone_size: .; d_call: .; cdr3_nt: TGTGCCAGCAGCCTTGCCAGGGTGCCAACTAATGAAAAACTGTTTTTT; cdr3_aa: CASSLARVPTNEKLFF
v_call: TRBV29-1; j_call: TRBJ1-1; clone_size: .; d_call: .; cdr3_nt: TGCAGCGTCCTCGGAGCTGAAGCTTTCTTT; cdr3_aa: CSVLGAEAFF
v_call: TRBV7-2; j_call: TRBJ2-7; clone_size: few; d_call: .; cdr3_nt: TGTGCCAGCAGCTTAGACCCTAACCCTCGTGGGCAGTACTTC; cdr3_aa: CASSLDPNPRGQYF
v_call: TRBV15; j_call: TRBJ2-5; clone_size: .; d_call: .; cdr3_nt: TGTGCCACCGGACTTGGCCAAGAGACCCAGTACTTC; cdr3_aa: CATGLGQETQYF
v_call: TRBV9; j_call: TRBJ1-2; clone_size: .; d_call: .; cdr3_nt: TGTGCCAGCAGCGGGGCAGCCTTTAACTATGGCTACACCTTC; cdr3_aa: CASSGAAFNYGYTF
v_call: TRBV5-6; j_call: TRBJ1-6; clone_size: few; d_call: TRBD1; cdr3_nt: TGTGCCAGCAGCTTGGCCGGCAGGGGGCCTGGTTCACCCCTCCACTTT; cdr3_aa: CASSLAGRGPGSPLHF
v_call: TRBV28; j_call: TRBJ2-5; clone_size: .; d_call: TRBD2; cdr3_nt: TGTGCCAGCAGTTTTGTTCCGTTGGGTGCTAGCGGCCCCAGTCAGTACTTC; cdr3_aa: CASSFVPLGASGPSQYF
v_call: TRBV2; j_call: TRBJ1-4; clone_size: few; d_call: .; cdr3_nt: TGTGCCAGCCAGGGGAGAAATGAAAAACTGTTTTTT; cdr3_aa: CASQGRNEKLFF
v_call: TRBV15; j_call: TRBJ1-2; clone_size: .; d_call: .; cdr3_nt: TGTGCCACCAGCAGAGATAACTATGGCTACACCTTC; cdr3_aa: CATSRDNYGYTF
v_call: TRBV7-2; j_call: TRBJ2-7; clone_size: few; d_call: .; cdr3_nt: TGTGCCAGCAGCCCGCAGGGTGGAGAGCAGTACTTC; cdr3_aa: CASSPQGGEQYF
v_call: TRBV6-5; j_call: TRBJ1-5; clone_size: .; d_call: .; cdr3_nt: TGTGCCAGCAGCCCTTGGGAGTATAGCAATCAGCCCCAGCATTTT; cdr3_aa: CASSPWEYSNQPQHF
v_call: TRBV5-6; j_call: TRBJ2-7; clone_size: few; d_call: TRBD1; cdr3_nt: TGTGCCAGCAGCCGCCTGGGACAGGGATCCTACGAGCAGTACTTC; cdr3_aa: CASSRLGQGSYEQYF
v_call: TRBV14; j_call: TRBJ2-5; clone_size: .; d_call: .; cdr3_nt: TGTGCCAGCAGCCCGGGGGAGACCCAGTACTTC; cdr3_aa: CASSPGETQYF
v_call: TRBV19; j_call: TRBJ1-3; clone_size: .; d_call: .; cdr3_nt: TGTGCCAGTAGTATCCCGGGACTCAACGTGAGAAACACCATATATTTT; cdr3_aa: CASSIPGLNVRNTIYF
v_call: TRBV7-3; j_call: TRBJ2-5; clone_size: .; d_call: .; cdr3_nt: TGTGCCAGCAGCTTATCAAGGGAAGAGACCCAGTACTTC; cdr3_aa: CASSLSREETQYF
v_call: TRBV5-1; j_call: TRBJ2-2; clone_size: .; d_call: TRBD1; cdr3_nt: TGCGCCAGCAGCTTACCCCAGACAGGGGGTAACACCGGGGAGCTGTTTTTT; cdr3_aa: CASSLPQTGGNTGELFF
v_call: TRBV7-9; j_call: TRBJ1-2; clone_size: few; d_call: TRBD1; cdr3_nt: TGTGCCAGCAGCTCCACAGGGGTGAATGGCTACACCTTC; cdr3_aa: CASSSTGVNGYTF
v_call: TRBV28; j_call: TRBJ2-3; clone_size: .; d_call: .; cdr3_nt: TGTGCCAGCAGGGGGCCAGATACGCAGTATTTT; cdr3_aa: CASRGPDTQYF
v_call: TRBV6-1; j_call: TRBJ1-5; clone_size: .; d_call: .; cdr3_nt: TGTGCCAGCAGTTCCACAGGGCCTAATCAGCCCCAGCATTTT; cdr3_aa: CASSSTGPNQPQHF
v_call: TRBV11-1; j_call: TRBJ2-5; clone_size: few; d_call: .; cdr3_nt: TGTGCCAGCAGGAGTAACAGGGAGGAGGAGACCCAGTACTTC; cdr3_aa: CASRSNREEETQYF
v_call: TRBV5-1; j_call: TRBJ1-3; clone_size: .; d_call: .; cdr3_nt: TGCGCCAGCAGCTTGGGGCAGTCTGGAAACACCATATATTTT; cdr3_aa: CASSLGQSGNTIYF
v_call: TRBV30; j_call: TRBJ1-1; clone_size: few; d_call: TRBD1; cdr3_nt: TGTGCCTGGAGTGGATCTGGGACAGGGGCTTTCTTT; cdr3_aa: CAWSGSGTGAFF
v_call: TRBV10-3; j_call: TRBJ2-1; clone_size: few; d_call: .; cdr3_nt: TGTGCCATCAGTGATAGGGGGACTAAGGACAGGGATGAGCAGTTCTTC; cdr3_aa: CAISDRGTKDRDEQFF
v_call: TRBV28; j_call: TRBJ2-5; clone_size: .; d_call: TRBD2; cdr3_nt: TGTGCCAGCAGTCATCTTTGGACTAGCGGGGGGGTAGTGAAGACCCAGTACTTC; cdr3_aa: CASSHLWTSGGVVKTQYF
v_call: TRBV19; j_call: TRBJ2-5; clone_size: .; d_call: .; cdr3_nt: TGTGCCAGTAGTATAGGAGTTGTTGGGGGCCAAGAGACCCAGTACTTC; cdr3_aa: CASSIGVVGGQETQYF